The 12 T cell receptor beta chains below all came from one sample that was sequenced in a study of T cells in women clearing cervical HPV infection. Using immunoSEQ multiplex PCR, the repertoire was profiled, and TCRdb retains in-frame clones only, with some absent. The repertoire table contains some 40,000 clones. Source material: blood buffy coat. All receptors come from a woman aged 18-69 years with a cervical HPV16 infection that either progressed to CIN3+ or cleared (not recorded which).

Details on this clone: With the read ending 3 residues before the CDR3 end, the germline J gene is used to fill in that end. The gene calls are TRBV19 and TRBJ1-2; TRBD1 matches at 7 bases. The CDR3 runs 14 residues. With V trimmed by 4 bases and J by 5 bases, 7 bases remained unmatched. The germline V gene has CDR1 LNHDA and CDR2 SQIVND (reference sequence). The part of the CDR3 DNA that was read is TGTGCCAGTAGTACTTGGGACAGTACGTATGGC. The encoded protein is CASSTWDSTYG. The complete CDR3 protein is CASSTWDSTYGYTF.

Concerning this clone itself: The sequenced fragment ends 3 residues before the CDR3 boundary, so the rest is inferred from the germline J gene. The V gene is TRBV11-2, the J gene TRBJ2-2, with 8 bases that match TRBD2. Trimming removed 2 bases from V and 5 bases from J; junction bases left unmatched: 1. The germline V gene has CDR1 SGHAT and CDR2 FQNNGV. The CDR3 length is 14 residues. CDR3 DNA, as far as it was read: TGTGCCAGCAGCTTAAGCGGGGGAACCGGGGAG. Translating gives CASSLSGGTGE. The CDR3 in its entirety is CASSLSGGTGELFF.

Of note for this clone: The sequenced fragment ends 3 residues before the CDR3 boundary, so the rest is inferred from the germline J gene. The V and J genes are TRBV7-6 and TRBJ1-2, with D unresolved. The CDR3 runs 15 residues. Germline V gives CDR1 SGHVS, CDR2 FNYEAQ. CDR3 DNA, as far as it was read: TGTGCCAGCAGCCAGTCGGCGGGAGAGTCCTACGAC. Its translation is CASSQSAGESYD. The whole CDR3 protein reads CASSQSAGESYDYTF.

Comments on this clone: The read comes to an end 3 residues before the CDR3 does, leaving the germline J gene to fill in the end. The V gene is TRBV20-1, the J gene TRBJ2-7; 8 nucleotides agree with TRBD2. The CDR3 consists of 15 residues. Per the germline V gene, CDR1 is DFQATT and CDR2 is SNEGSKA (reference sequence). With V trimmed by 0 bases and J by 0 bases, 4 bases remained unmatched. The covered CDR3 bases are TGCAGTGCTAGAGATTGGCGGGGGGACTCCTACGAG. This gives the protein CSARDWRGDSYE. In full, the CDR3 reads CSARDWRGDSYEQYF.

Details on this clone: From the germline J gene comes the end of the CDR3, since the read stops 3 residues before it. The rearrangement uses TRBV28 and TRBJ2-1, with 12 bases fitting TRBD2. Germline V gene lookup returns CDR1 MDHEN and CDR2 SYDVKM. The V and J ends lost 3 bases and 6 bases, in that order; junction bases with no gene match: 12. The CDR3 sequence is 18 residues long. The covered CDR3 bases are TGTGCCAGCAGTTTCCCTAGCGGGGGGGCAAATCTCGGCAATGAG. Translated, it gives CASSFPSGGANLGNE. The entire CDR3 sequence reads CASSFPSGGANLGNEQFF. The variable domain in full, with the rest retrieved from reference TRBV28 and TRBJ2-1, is DVKVTQSSRYLVKRTGEKVFLECVQDMDHENMFWYRQDPGLGLRLIYFSYDVKMKEKGDIPEGYSVSREKKERFSLILESASTNQTSMYLCASSFPSGGANLGNEQFFGPGTRLTVL.

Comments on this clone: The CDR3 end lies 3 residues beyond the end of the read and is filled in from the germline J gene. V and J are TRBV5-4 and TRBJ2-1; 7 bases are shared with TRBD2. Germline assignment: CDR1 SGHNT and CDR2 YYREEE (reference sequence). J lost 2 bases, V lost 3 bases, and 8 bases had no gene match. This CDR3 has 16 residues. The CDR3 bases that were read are TGTGCCAGCAGCTCAACCGGACTAGTCCCCTACAATGAG. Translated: CASSSTGLVPYNE. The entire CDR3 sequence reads CASSSTGLVPYNEQFF.

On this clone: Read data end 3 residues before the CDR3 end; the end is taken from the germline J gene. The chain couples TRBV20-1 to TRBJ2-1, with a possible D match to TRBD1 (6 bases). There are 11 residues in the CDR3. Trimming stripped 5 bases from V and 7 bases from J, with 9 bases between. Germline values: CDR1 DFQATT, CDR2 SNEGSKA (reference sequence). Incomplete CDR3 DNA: TGCAGTGCTGGACAGATTAATGAG. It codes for CSAGQINE. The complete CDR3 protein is CSAGQINEQFF.

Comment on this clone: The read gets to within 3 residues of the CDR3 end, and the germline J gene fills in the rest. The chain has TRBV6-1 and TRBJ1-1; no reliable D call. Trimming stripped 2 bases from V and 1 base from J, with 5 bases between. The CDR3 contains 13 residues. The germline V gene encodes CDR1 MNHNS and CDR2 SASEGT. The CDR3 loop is CASSEFGNTEAFF. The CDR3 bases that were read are TGTGCCAGCAGTGAATTCGGGAACACTGAA.

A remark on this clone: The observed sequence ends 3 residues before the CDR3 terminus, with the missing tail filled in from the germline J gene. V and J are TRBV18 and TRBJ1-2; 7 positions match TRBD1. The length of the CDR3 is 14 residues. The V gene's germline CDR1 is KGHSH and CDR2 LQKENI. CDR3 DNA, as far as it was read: TGTGCCAGCTCACTAAGGGACAGCTCCTACGAC. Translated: CASSLRDSSYD. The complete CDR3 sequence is CASSLRDSSYDYTF.

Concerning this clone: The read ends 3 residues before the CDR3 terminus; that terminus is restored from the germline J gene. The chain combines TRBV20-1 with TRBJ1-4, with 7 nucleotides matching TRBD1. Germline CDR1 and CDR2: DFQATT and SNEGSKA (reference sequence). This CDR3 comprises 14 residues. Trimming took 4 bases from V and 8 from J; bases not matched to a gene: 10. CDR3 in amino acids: CSAIAGTVGEKLFF. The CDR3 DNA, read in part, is TGCAGTGCTATCGCCGGGACAGTTGGGGAAAAA.

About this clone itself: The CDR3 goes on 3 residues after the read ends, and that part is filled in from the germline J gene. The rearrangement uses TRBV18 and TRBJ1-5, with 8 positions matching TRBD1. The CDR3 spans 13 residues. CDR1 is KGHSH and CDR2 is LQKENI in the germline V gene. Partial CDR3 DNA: TGTGCCAGCTCGGCCCAGGGGGCAGATCCC. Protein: CASSAQGADP. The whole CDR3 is CASSAQGADPQHF.

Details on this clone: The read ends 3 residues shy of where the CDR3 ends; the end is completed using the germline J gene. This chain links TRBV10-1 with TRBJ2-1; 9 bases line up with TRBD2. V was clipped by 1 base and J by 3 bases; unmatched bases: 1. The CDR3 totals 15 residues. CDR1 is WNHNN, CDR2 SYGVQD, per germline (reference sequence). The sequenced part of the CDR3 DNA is TGCGCCAGCAGTGAGTTAGCGGGGGACTACAATGAG. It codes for CASSELAGDYNE. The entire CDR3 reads CASSELAGDYNEQFF.